This entry lists 18 T cell receptor beta chains sequenced from one sample in a study of T-cell reconstitution after alpha-beta-depleted transplantation in children. For TCRbeta, the library was prepared with unique molecular identifiers. TCRdb passed the PCR reads through MiXCR, listing each CDR3 protein once. Here the sample spans 200,000 to 300,000 distinct CDR3 sequences, approximately 8% being singletons. Sequences were derived from PBMCs, mostly from graft donor cells, sampled 180 days after TCRalphabeta/CD19-depleted stem cell transplant. The receptor source for this set is a male patient younger than 18 who had a stem cell transplant for acute lymphoblastic leukemia, so the T cells may come from the graft donor.

Ten or more counts support this clonotype. The chain links TRBV20-1 to TRBJ2-1, with TRBD2 matching 10 bases. With V trimmed by 1 base and J by 6 bases, 9 bases remained unmatched. The germline V gene encodes CDR1 DFQATT and CDR2 SNEGSKA (reference sequence). The CDR3 loop spans 16 amino acids. The CDR3 loop reads CSARASWTSGPNEQFF. The CDR3 coding sequence is TGCAGTGCTAGAGCATCCTGGACTAGCGGACCCAATGAGCAGTTCTTC.

Many counts were recorded for this clonotype. The chain is built from TRBV7-6 and TRBJ1-1, with D unresolved. CDR3 length equals 13 residues. Between the trimmed V and J ends, which lost 1 base and 3 bases, there was a span of 6 bases. Germline V lookup: CDR1 SGHVS, CDR2 FNYEAQ. CDR3 DNA sequence: TGTGCCAGCAGCTTAGTTGAGTACACTGAAGCTTTCTTT. Its translation: CASSLVEYTEAFF.

Many counts were recorded for this clonotype. The gene calls are TRBV3-1 and TRBJ2-1; 8 bases map to TRBD2. Trimming took 4 bases from V and 8 from J; bases not matched to a gene: 7. Germline values: CDR1 LGHDT, CDR2 YNNKEL (reference sequence). The CDR3 length is 14 residues. Written as DNA, the CDR3 is TGTGCCAGCAGCCCAAGCGGGGGCCTGGATGAGCAGTTCTTC. As protein: CASSPSGGLDEQFF.

As for this clonotype: This clone may be a read error of a much larger clone one base away. This chain uses TRBV7-8 with TRBJ2-5; D remains unclear. V was trimmed by 4 bases and J by 1 base, leaving 4 bases between them. The CDR3 sequence is 12 residues long. Per the germline V gene, CDR1 is SGHVS and CDR2 is FQNEAQ. CDR3 protein: CASSYLQETQYF. CDR3 bases: TGTGCCAGCAGCTACCTCCAAGAGACCCAGTACTTC.

This clonotype was recorded many times. V and J are TRBV29-1 and TRBJ2-1, with D tentatively TRBD2 (7 bases). The CDR3 extends over 17 amino acids. The V and J ends lost 4 bases and 4 bases respectively, with 23 bases between them. The germline CDR1 and CDR2 sequences are SQVTM and ANQGSEA. The CDR3 sequence is CSVAPNRGLAEYNEQFF. CDR3 bases: TGCAGCGTTGCCCCGAACCGGGGGCTAGCGGAATACAATGAGCAGTTCTTC.

This sequence joins TRBV2 and TRBJ2-2; D gene uncertain. The CDR3 is 11 residues long. Germline lookup yields CDR1 SNHLY and CDR2 FYNNEI. Deletions cut 7 bases from V and 7 bases from J, with 7 bases between. The CDR3 is CASIQFGELFF. DNA for the CDR3: TGTGCCAGCATACAGTTCGGGGAGCTGTTTTTT.

The sample holds many counts of this clonotype. The genes are TRBV20-1 and TRBJ2-7, with D hard to call. The germline V gene encodes CDR1 DFQATT and CDR2 SNEGSKA (reference sequence). This CDR3 has 13 amino acids. Trimming stripped 3 bases from V and 2 bases from J, with 11 bases between. CDR3 nucleotide sequence: TGCAGTGCTAGGCGGCCACTCCCCTACGAGCAGTACTTC. Translation: CSARRPLPYEQYF.

This clonotype appeared many times. The genes are TRBV18 and TRBJ2-4; 8 positions agree with TRBD1. Germline CDR1 KGHSH, CDR2 LQKENI. The CDR3 covers 16 residues. Unmatched junction bases numbered 6, after V lost 3 bases and J lost 2 bases. The CDR3 protein is CASSPLGQGPKNIQYF. The CDR3 coding sequence is TGTGCCAGCTCACCCCTCGGACAGGGTCCCAAAAACATTCAGTACTTC. The full variable domain, in which reference TRBV18 and TRBJ2-4 provide the parts outside the CDR3, is NAGVMQNPRHLVRRRGQEARLRCSPMKGHSHVYWYRQLPEEGLKFMVYLQKENIIDESGMPKERFSAEFPKEGPSILRIQQVVRGDSAAYFCASSPLGQGPKNIQYFGAGTRLSVL.

This clonotype was detected ten times or more. V is TRBV12-3 or TRBV12-4 and J is TRBJ1-2; TRBD1 might be the D (5 bases). V lost 0 bases, J lost 6 bases, and 17 bases lay in between. The CDR3 loop spans 16 amino acids. The CDR3 DNA follows: TGTGCCAGCAGTTTAGCGCTCTTGAGGGGTTCAGATGGCTACACCTTC. This translates into CASSLALLRGSDGYTF.

This clonotype was detected ten times or more. V gene TRBV5-1 combines with J gene TRBJ2-7; possible D gene TRBD1, 6 bases. Germline CDR1 is SGHRS and CDR2 is YFSETQ. The CDR3 covers 15 residues. Trimming took off 0 bases at V and 0 bases at J, with 10 bases between the two ends. The chain's CDR3 is CASSLELGGSYEQYF. The CDR3 DNA reads TGCGCCAGCAGCTTGGAACTAGGGGGCTCCTACGAGCAGTACTTC.

This clonotype was recorded many times. The chain uses TRBV7-2 and TRBJ1-6; D may be TRBD1 (6 bases). The CDR3 is 14 amino acids. V lost 3 bases and J 10 bases, leaving 13 bases between the germline ends. In germline, CDR1 is SGHTA, CDR2 FQGNSA. The CDR3 region has the DNA TGTGCCAGCAGCTTTCGGGGGCAAGGGTCACCCCTCCACTTT. This encodes CASSFRGQGSPLHF.

A word on this clonotype: A clone one base away is much larger, so this may be a read error. The V call is TRBV6-1, the J call TRBJ1-1, with 10 bases matching TRBD1. The CDR3 has 14 amino acids. With 8 bases clipped from V and 6 bases from J, the junction kept 9 bases outside the gene matches. The V gene's germline CDR1 is MNHNS and CDR2 SASEGT. In DNA, the CDR3 is TGTGCCAGCCGAGGACAGGGGGGGGGCGCTGAAGCTTTCTTT. It codes for CASRGQGGGAEAFF.

This clonotype was recorded many times. The chain couples TRBV5-1 to TRBJ2-2, with D uncertain. The CDR3 length is 15 residues. Germline assignment: CDR1 SGHRS and CDR2 YFSETQ. Trimming pared 2 bases from V and 5 bases from J, leaving 13 bases between. The CDR3 spells CASSFGPVGTGELFF. As DNA, the CDR3 is TGCGCCAGCAGCTTTGGACCGGTGGGGACCGGGGAGCTGTTTTTT.

This clonotype was seen many times. The chain employs TRBV5-1 and TRBJ1-1, with D possibly TRBD1 on 5 matching bases. Looked up from germline, CDR1 is SGHRS and CDR2 is YFSETQ. Between the trimmed V and J ends, which lost 4 bases and 2 bases, there was a span of 15 bases. The CDR3 spans 15 residues. CDR3 protein: CASSILTGSNTEAFF. The CDR3, as DNA: TGCGCCAGCAGCATCCTCACAGGATCTAACACTGAAGCTTTCTTT. The whole variable domain, filled in from reference TRBV5-1 and TRBJ1-1, reads KAGVTQTPRYLIKTRGQQVTLSCSPISGHRSVSWYQQTPGQGLQFLFEYFSETQRNKGNFPGRFSGRQFSNSRSEMNVSTLELGDSALYLCASSILTGSNTEAFFGQGTRLTVV.

This clonotype has a count of ten or more. The V call is TRBV7-9, the J call TRBJ1-4; 8 bases map to TRBD1. Trimming cost V 5 bases and J 4 bases; bases outside gene matches: 3. CDR3 length equals 14 residues. The germline gives CDR1 SEHNR, CDR2 FQNEAQ (reference sequence). CDR3 sequence (DNA): TGTGCCAGCAGCCGGACAGGGAATAATGAAAAACTGTTTTTT. It is translated as CASSRTGNNEKLFF.

This clonotype was detected ten times or more. This sequence joins TRBV25-1 and TRBJ1-2, with 7 bases fitting TRBD1. The CDR3 has 17 amino acids. V dropped 6 bases and J dropped 0; count of bases not matched to a gene: 13. Per germline, CDR1 MGHDK and CDR2 SYGVNS. DNA for the CDR3: TGTGCCAGCAGGGAACCAATTACAGGGGCCGCTAACTATGGCTACACCTTC. Translation gives CASREPITGAANYGYTF.

This clonotype was found many times. V and J are TRBV20-1 and TRBJ2-5; 8 bases are shared with TRBD2. This CDR3 contains 14 residues. J was trimmed by 3 bases and V by 6 bases; bases with no gene match: 9. CDR1 and CDR2 (germline): DFQATT, SNEGSKA (reference sequence). The CDR3 DNA reads as TGCAGTGCCCAAGACATTAGCGGGAAAGAGACCCAGTACTTC. Protein: CSAQDISGKETQYF.

At least ten counts were recorded for this clonotype. The CDR3, as DNA: TGTGCCATCAGTGACCGGGACAGGGGGCTGGGGGTCCACAGGGAGTACTTC. Residues: CAISDRDRGLGVHREYF. The chain carries TRBV10-3 and TRBJ2-7; TRBD1 matches 12 bases. This CDR3 comprises 17 residues. J was trimmed by 11 bases and V by 3 bases; bases with no gene match: 17. Germline CDR1 ENHRY, CDR2 SYGVKD.